The clone carrying this T cell receptor beta chain turned up a few times. The data were taken from a study of blood T cell repertoires in COVID-19. As for the study in general: From the United States, Italy and Spain came samples of acute and convalescent COVID-19.

The germline V gene has CDR1 SGHRS and CDR2 YFSETQ. This CDR3 has 16 amino acids. Trimming shortened V by 4 bases and J by 0 bases, and 14 bases separated the two germline ends. Authors' processing steps: Quantification of nucleated cells was approximated via reference gene primer amplification. TCRdb keeps only in-frame clones here, not all; method: immunoSEQ multiplex PCR. V and J calls and clone size come straight from that table; D and trimming were deduced from the DNA. This table holds approximately 270,000 clones, nearly 90% found once. V usage is TRBV5-1 and J usage is TRBJ1-3; D gene uncertain. The clonotype originates from a man between 18 and 35 years old with active or convalescent COVID-19. The sequencing input was peripheral blood. CDR3 residues: CASSTGGVNSGNTIYF. The CDR3 DNA sequence: TGCGCCAGCAGCACCGGCGGGGTCAACTCTGGAAACACCATATATTTT.